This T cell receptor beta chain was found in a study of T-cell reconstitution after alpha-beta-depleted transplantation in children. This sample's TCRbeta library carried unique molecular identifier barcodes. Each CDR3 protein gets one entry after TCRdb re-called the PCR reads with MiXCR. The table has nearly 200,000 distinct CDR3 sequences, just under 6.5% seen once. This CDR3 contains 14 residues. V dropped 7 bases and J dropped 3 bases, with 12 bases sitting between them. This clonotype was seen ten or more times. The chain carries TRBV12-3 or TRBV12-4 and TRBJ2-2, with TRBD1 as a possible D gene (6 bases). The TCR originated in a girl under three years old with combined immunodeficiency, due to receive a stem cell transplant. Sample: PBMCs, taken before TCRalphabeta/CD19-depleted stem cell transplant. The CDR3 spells CASIMTGDTGELFF. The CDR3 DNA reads TGTGCCAGCATTATGACAGGTGACACCGGGGAGCTGTTTTTT.